This T cell receptor (beta chain) emerged from a study of shared T cell receptors in the human thymus. J was trimmed by 5 bases and V by 7 bases; bases with no gene match: 6. This CDR3 spans 15 amino acids. The germline V gene has CDR1 LGHNA and CDR2 YNFKEQ. Sequenced by immunoSEQ multiplex PCR; TCRdb stores in-frame clones only, minus some. The sample holds about 380,000 clones, roughly 94% seen once. The clonotype originates from a human donor. The sequenced material came from thymocytes. The rearrangement uses TRBV4-2 and TRBJ2-1; 12 nucleotides align to TRBD2. The CDR3 loop reads CASTTRTSGNNEQFF. In DNA form, the CDR3 reads TGTGCCAGCACTACACGGACTAGCGGGAACAATGAGCAGTTCTTC.